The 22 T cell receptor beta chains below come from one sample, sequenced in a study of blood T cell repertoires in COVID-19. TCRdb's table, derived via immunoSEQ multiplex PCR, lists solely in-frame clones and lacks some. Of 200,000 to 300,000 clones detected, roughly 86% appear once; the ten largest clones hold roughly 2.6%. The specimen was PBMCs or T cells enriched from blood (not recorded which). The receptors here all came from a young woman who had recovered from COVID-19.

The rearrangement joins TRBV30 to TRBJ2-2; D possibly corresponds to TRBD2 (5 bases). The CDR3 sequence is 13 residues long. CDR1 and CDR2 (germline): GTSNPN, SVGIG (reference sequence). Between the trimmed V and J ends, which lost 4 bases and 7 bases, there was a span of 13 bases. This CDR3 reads CAWKGARGGELFF. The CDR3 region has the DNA TGTGCCTGGAAGGGCGCCCGGGGCGGGGAGCTGTTTTTT.

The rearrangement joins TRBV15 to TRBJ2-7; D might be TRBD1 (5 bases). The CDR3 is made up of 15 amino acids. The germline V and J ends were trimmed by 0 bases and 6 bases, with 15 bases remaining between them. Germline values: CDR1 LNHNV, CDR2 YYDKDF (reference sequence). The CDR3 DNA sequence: TGTGCCACCAGCAGAGAAGGGGCAGGCCAGCGCGAGCAGTACTTC. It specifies CATSREGAGQREQYF. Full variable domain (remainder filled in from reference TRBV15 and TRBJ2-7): DAMVIQNPRYQVTQFGKPVTLSCSQTLNHNVMYWYQQKSSQAPKLLFHYYDKDFNNEADTPDNFQSRRPNTSFCFLDIRSPGLGDTAMYLCATSREGAGQREQYFGPGTRLTVT.

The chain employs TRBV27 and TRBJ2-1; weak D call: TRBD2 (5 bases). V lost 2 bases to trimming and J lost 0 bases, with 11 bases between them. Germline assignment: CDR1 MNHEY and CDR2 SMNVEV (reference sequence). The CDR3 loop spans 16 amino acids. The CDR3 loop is CASSLGLRGSYNEQFF. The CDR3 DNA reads TGTGCCAGCAGTTTAGGACTGAGAGGCTCCTACAATGAGCAGTTCTTC.

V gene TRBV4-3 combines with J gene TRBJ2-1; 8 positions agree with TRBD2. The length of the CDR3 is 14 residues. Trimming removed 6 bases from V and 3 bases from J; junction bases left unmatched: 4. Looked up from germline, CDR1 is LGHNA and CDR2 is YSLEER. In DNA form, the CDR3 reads TGCGCCAGCAGTGCGGGGGGCGGCTACAATGAGCAGTTCTTC. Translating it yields CASSAGGGYNEQFF.

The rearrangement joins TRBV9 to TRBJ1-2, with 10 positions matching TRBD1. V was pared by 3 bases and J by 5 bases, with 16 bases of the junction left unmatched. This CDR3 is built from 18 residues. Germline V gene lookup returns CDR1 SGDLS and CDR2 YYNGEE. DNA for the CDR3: TGTGCCAGCAGCGAACTTCCCGGGACAGGGGAGTTGAGGTATGGCTACACCTTC. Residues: CASSELPGTGELRYGYTF.

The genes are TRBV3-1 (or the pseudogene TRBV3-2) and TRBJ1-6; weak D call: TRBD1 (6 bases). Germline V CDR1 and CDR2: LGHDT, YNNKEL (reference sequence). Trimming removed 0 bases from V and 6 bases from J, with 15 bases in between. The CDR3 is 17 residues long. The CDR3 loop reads CASSQDWGGRGNSPLHF. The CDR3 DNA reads TGTGCCAGCAGCCAAGATTGGGGGGGCAGGGGTAATTCACCCCTCCACTTT.

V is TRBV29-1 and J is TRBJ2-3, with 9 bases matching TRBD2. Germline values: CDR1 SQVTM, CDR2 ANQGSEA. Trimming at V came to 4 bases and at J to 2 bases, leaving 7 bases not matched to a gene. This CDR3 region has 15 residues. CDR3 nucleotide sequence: TGCAGCGTTGGGATAGCGGGGGAGACCACAGATACGCAGTATTTT. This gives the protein CSVGIAGETTDTQYF.

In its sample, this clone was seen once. The CDR3 reads CASSFTIQLHYNEQFF. The CDR3 bases are TGTGCCAGCAGTTTTACTATACAACTGCATTACAATGAGCAGTTCTTC. The rearrangement uses TRBV7-8 and TRBJ2-1; D uncertain. CDR1 SGHVS and CDR2 FQNEAQ come from the germline V gene. V was cut by 6 bases and J by 4 bases, with 19 bases left in between. CDR3 size: 16 residues.

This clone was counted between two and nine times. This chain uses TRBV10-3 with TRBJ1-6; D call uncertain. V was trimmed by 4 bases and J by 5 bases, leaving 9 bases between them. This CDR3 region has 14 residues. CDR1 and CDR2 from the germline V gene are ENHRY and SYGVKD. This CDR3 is CAISGEGDNSPLHF. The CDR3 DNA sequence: TGTGCCATCAGTGGTGAAGGAGATAATTCACCCCTCCACTTT.

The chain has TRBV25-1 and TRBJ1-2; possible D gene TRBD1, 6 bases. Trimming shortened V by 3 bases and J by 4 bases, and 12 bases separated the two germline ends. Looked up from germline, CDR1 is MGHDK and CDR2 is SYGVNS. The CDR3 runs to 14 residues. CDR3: CASSDAGASYGYTF. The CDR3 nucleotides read TGTGCCAGCAGTGACGCAGGGGCTAGCTATGGCTACACCTTC.

The DNA for the CDR3 is TGTGCCAGTAGTTCGACAGAATATGAGCAGTTCTTC. This translates into CASSSTEYEQFF. V and J are TRBV19 and TRBJ2-1; weak D call: TRBD1 (5 bases). Germline loops: CDR1 LNHDA, CDR2 SQIVND (reference sequence). The V end was cut by 5 bases, the J end by 8 bases, with 10 bases between. This CDR3 has 12 residues. Looking up the rest from reference TRBV19 and TRBJ2-1 gives the full variable domain: DGGITQSPKYLFRKEGQNVTLSCEQNLNHDAMYWYRQDPGQGLRLIYYSQIVNDFQKGDIAEGYSVSREKKESFPLTVTSAQKNPTAFYLCASSSTEYEQFFGPGTRLTVL.

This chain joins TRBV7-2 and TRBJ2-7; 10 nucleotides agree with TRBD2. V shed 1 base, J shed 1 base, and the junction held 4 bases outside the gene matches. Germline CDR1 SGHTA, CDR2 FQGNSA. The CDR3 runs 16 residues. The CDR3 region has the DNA TGTGCCAGCAGCTTAGACGAGCGGGGGGGTTCCTACGAGCAGTACTTC. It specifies CASSLDERGGSYEQYF.

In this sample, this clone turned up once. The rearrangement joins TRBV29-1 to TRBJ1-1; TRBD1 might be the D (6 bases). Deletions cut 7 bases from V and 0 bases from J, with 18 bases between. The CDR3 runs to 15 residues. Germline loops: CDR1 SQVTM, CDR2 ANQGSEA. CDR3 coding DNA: TGCAGCGCCTTTAGGGGGGGTTCTATGAACACTGAAGCTTTCTTT. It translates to CSAFRGGSMNTEAFF.

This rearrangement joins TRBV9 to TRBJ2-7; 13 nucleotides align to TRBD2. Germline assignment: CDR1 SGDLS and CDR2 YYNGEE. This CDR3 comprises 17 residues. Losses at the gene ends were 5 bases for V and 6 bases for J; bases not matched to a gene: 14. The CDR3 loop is CASRETPGLAGVGEQYF. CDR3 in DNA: TGTGCCAGCAGAGAAACCCCTGGACTAGCGGGAGTAGGCGAGCAGTACTTC.

The CDR3 DNA is TGTGCCAGCAGTGTGATAACGACAGGAACAGATACGCAGTATTTT. Translating gives CASSVITTGTDTQYF. The chain links TRBV28 to TRBJ2-3, with a tentative D call TRBD1 (6 bases). The CDR3 contains 15 residues. CDR1 is MDHEN and CDR2 is SYDVKM in the germline V gene. Deletions cut 5 bases from V and 3 bases from J, with 15 bases between.

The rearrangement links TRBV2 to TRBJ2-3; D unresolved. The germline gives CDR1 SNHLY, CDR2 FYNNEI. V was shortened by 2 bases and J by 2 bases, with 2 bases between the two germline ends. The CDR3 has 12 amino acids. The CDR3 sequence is CASSEYTDTQYF. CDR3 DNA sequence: TGTGCCAGCAGTGAATACACAGATACGCAGTATTTT.

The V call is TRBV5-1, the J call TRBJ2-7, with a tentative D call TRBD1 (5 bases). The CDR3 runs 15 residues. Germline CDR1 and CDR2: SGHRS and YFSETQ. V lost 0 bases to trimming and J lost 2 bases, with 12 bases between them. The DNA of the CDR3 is TGCGCCAGCAGCTTGGAAAGACAGACCACCTACGAGCAGTACTTC. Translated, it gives CASSLERQTTYEQYF. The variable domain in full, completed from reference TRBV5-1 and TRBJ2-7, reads KAGVTQTPRYLIKTRGQQVTLSCSPISGHRSVSWYQQTPGQGLQFLFEYFSETQRNKGNFPGRFSGRQFSNSRSEMNVSTLELGDSALYLCASSLERQTTYEQYFGPGTRLTVT.

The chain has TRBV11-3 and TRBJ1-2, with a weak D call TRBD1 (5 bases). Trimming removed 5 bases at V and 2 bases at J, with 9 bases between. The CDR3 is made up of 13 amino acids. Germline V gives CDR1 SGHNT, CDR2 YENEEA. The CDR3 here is CASSIGGNYGYTF. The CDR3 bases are TGTGCCAGCAGCATTGGGGGGAACTATGGCTACACCTTC.

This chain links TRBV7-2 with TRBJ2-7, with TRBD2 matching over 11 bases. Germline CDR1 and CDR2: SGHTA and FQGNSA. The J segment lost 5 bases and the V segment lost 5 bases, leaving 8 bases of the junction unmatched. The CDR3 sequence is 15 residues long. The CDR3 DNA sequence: TGTGCCAGCAGCATGACTAGCGGGATAGGAGACGAGCAGTACTTC. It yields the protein CASSMTSGIGDEQYF.

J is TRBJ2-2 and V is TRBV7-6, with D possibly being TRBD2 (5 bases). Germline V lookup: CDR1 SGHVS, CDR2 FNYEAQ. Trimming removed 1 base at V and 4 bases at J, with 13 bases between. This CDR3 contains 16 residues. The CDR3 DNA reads TGTGCCAGCAGCTTAGGGCCACTAGTAGGCACCGGGGAGCTGTTTTTT. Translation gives CASSLGPLVGTGELFF.

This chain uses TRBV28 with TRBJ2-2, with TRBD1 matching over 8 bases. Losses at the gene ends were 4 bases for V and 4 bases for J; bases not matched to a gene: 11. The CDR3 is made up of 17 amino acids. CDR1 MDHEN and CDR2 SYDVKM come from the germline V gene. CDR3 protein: CASSSVRLRGPTGELFF. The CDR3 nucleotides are TGTGCCAGCAGTTCCGTCCGGCTCAGGGGGCCCACCGGGGAGCTGTTTTTT.

The CDR3: CASSSRDGSSYEQYF. The CDR3 bases are TGCGCCAGCAGCTCTCGAGACGGGAGCTCCTACGAGCAGTACTTC. The chain is built from TRBV4-1 and TRBJ2-7; D possibly corresponds to TRBD2 (6 bases). The CDR3 consists of 15 residues. The germline gives CDR1 MGHRA, CDR2 YSYEKL. Trimming took 5 bases from V and 0 from J, leaving 14 bases between them.